The T cell receptor (beta chain) under discussion was sequenced for a study of blood T cell repertoires in COVID-19. Study-level information: COVID-19 samples, acute and convalescent, were from the United States, Italy and Spain. Sample material is recorded as cDNA or gDNA derived from T cells, B-cell-depleted T cells, or PBMCs.

V dropped 0 bases and J dropped 1; count of bases not matched to a gene: 8. This CDR3 has 18 amino acids. Germline assignment: CDR1 LNHDA and CDR2 SQIVND (reference sequence). In the authors' workflow: Amplifying reference gene primers gave estimates of nucleated cell counts. Libraries were prepared by immunoSEQ multiplex PCR; TCRdb keeps only in-frame clonotypes and omits some of them. Clonal size and the V and J genes are those of that table, whereas D and trimming came from the DNA. The data hold hundreds of thousands of clones, with approximately 90% observed a single time. This chain connects TRBV19 to TRBJ2-4, with 8 bases matching TRBD2. The TCR comes from a woman between 18 and 29 years old with acute or convalescent COVID-19. Material for sequencing was peripheral blood. CDR3 coding DNA: TGTGCCAGTAGTATAGATTTAGGGGCTAGCGGGGCCAAAAACATTCAGTACTTC. Its translation: CASSIDLGASGAKNIQYF.